This entry is about one TCR beta chain. Its matching antigen is unknown. This specimen comes from a study of T-cell reconstitution after alpha-beta-depleted transplantation in children. Study-wide findings and caveats: T-cell counts and diversity at one year following transplant were attributed mainly to newly produced T cells.

The library targeted TCRbeta and was prepared with unique molecular identifiers. TCRdb re-called the PCR reads with MiXCR, one entry per CDR3 protein. The sample contains about 980,000 distinct CDR3 sequences, around 30% of which appear only once. Trimming removed 4 bases at V and 6 bases at J, with 14 bases between. Per germline, CDR1 LGHDT and CDR2 YNNKEL (reference sequence). There are 14 residues in the CDR3. The chain employs TRBV3-1 and TRBJ2-3; possibly TRBD1 for D (6 bases). This material consisted of PBMCs, mostly from graft donor cells, taken 360 days after TCRalphabeta/CD19-depleted stem cell transplant. The sequence was collected from a boy in the first two years of life who had a stem cell transplant for SCID, so the T cells may come from the graft donor. CDR3 in DNA: TGTGCCAGCAGCCGGAACCCAGGGGTGGATACGCAGTATTTT. It translates to CASSRNPGVDTQYF.